One and the same sample provided the 16 T cell receptor beta chains below, sequenced in a study of cytomegalovirus exposure and HLA in healthy donors. Researchers ran the PCR with 60 Vbeta and 13 Jbeta primers. Produced via immunoSEQ multiplex PCR; TCRdb's table is partial and in-frame only. This sample's table reports about 200,000 clones. Sequencing used PBMCs. These receptors were obtained from a girl aged 2-10 years in good health and CMV-seropositive.

This rearrangement joins TRBV7-2 to TRBJ2-3; 8 bases line up with TRBD1. Germline CDR1 is SGHTA and CDR2 is FQGNSA. The CDR3 loop spans 14 amino acids. The ends lost 2 bases at V and 4 bases at J; junction bases unmatched: 2. The CDR3 loop is CASSLPDRADTQYF. The DNA of the CDR3 is TGTGCCAGCAGCTTACCGGACAGGGCAGATACGCAGTATTTT.

The chain links TRBV5-4 to TRBJ2-2, with TRBD1 matching 7 bases. Germline V gene data show CDR1 as SGHNT and CDR2 as YYREEE (reference sequence). This CDR3 spans 14 amino acids. The V gene end was trimmed by 4 bases and the J gene end by 8 bases; junction bases not matched to a gene: 8. This CDR3 is CASSPLQGSGELFF. Written as DNA, the CDR3 is TGTGCCAGCAGCCCTCTACAGGGGTCTGGGGAGCTGTTTTTT.

The CDR3 nucleotides read TGTGCCAGCCTCACGGGGCTAGCGGACCAGAAGGCTGAGCAGTTCTTC. Amino acid sequence: CASLTGLADQKAEQFF. This rearrangement joins TRBV28 to TRBJ2-1; 7 nucleotides match TRBD2. Per the germline V gene, CDR1 is MDHEN and CDR2 is SYDVKM. The CDR3 sequence is 16 residues long. V lost 8 bases and J lost 9; bases outside the gene matches: 19.

The chain uses TRBV28 and TRBJ2-5; TRBD2 agrees at 7 bases. The CDR3 covers 13 residues. With 8 bases clipped from V and 5 bases from J, the junction kept 8 bases outside the gene matches. Germline V gives CDR1 MDHEN, CDR2 SYDVKM. The CDR3 here is CASLGGRPETQYF. CDR3 DNA sequence: TGTGCCAGCCTGGGGGGGAGGCCTGAGACCCAGTACTTC.

V and J are TRBV7-2 and TRBJ2-7; D gene uncertain. CDR3 size: 13 residues. Trimming removed 0 bases from V and 2 bases from J, with 5 bases in between. Germline V gene sequence: CDR1 SGHTA, CDR2 FQGNSA. The CDR3 DNA reads TGTGCCAGCAGCTTAGCGCTAACCTACGAGCAGTACTTC. Its translation: CASSLALTYEQYF.

The gene calls are TRBV5-6 and TRBJ1-5; D unresolved. The ends were cut back, 4 bases at V and 9 bases at J, with 11 bases in the middle. The germline CDR1 and CDR2 sequences are SGHDT and YYEEEE. This CDR3 spans 12 amino acids. CDR3 nucleotide sequence: TGTGCCAGCAGCGTCGATCTCGGGCCCCAGCATTTT. It encodes CASSVDLGPQHF. Based on the CDR3 plus reference TRBV5-6 and TRBJ1-5, the full variable domain is DAGVTQSPTHLIKTRGQQVTLRCSPKSGHDTVSWYQQALGQGPQFIFQYYEEEERQRGNFPDRFSGHQFPNYSSELNVNALLLGDSALYLCASSVDLGPQHFGDGTRLSIL.

Concerning this clone: One end of the junction varies from germline; a read error may be responsible. The chain couples TRBV5-1 to TRBJ2-1; 8 nucleotides match TRBD1. This CDR3 spans 13 amino acids. Germline V gene data show CDR1 as SGHRS and CDR2 as YFSETQ. The CDR3 protein is CASSIDRDRRELF. In DNA, the CDR3 is TGCGCCAGCAGCATCGACCGGGACAGGCGTGAGCTCTTC.

The V and J genes are TRBV27 and TRBJ2-7; 7 bases are a match to TRBD1. This CDR3 comprises 13 residues. J lost 3 bases, V lost 4 bases, and 3 bases had no gene match. From germline, CDR1 is MNHEY and CDR2 SMNVEV (reference sequence). The DNA for the CDR3 is TGTGCCAGCAGTTGGGGGACAGACTACGAGCAGTACTTC. Its protein product is CASSWGTDYEQYF.

The rearrangement joins TRBV19 to TRBJ2-5; 11 nucleotides align to TRBD2. With V trimmed by 5 bases and J by 3 bases, 11 bases remained unmatched. Germline V gene data show CDR1 as LNHDA and CDR2 as SQIVND (reference sequence). This CDR3 is 17 amino acids long. The CDR3 DNA is TGTGCCAGTAGTGATAAGGGGGTTAGCGGGAGGGAAGAGACCCAGTACTTC. Amino acids: CASSDKGVSGREETQYF.

The chain uses TRBV28 and TRBJ1-2; 8 positions match TRBD1. V shed 5 bases, J shed 7 bases, and the junction held 9 bases outside the gene matches. CDR3 length equals 14 residues. Germline CDR1 is MDHEN and CDR2 is SYDVKM. CDR3 sequence (DNA): TGTGCCAGCAGTCCGAATCAGGGGGCGGGTGGCTACACCTTC. Amino acids: CASSPNQGAGGYTF.

The chain couples TRBV29-1 to TRBJ2-7; a weak D match, TRBD2 (7 bases). This CDR3 has 14 residues. V was clipped by 5 bases and J by 3 bases, with 17 bases between them. CDR1 is SQVTM, CDR2 ANQGSEA, per germline. The CDR3 is CSVSRGGLIYEQYF. As DNA, the CDR3 is TGCAGCGTTAGTAGGGGGGGTCTTATCTACGAGCAGTACTTC.

The chain recombines TRBV5-4 with TRBJ2-2; TRBD1 might be the D (5 bases). Trimming took 1 base from V and 1 from J, leaving 5 bases between them. Germline CDR1 is SGHNT and CDR2 is YYREEE (reference sequence). The CDR3 spans 14 residues. CDR3 sequence: CASSLRGNTGELFF. In DNA form, the CDR3 reads TGTGCCAGCAGCTTGAGGGGGAACACCGGGGAGCTGTTTTTT.

This sequence joins TRBV7-2 and TRBJ1-1; a possible D gene is TRBD1 (5 bases). The CDR3 totals 15 residues. V lost 5 bases and J lost 1, with 14 bases in between. The germline V gene has CDR1 SGHTA and CDR2 FQGNSA. CDR3 nucleotide sequence: TGTGCCAGCAGCCCCCGCGCCACAGGGAACACTGAAGCTTTCTTT. Amino acids: CASSPRATGNTEAFF.

The chain employs TRBV15 and TRBJ1-3, with D perhaps TRBD1 (6 bases). The CDR3 is 19 residues long. Germline V lookup: CDR1 LNHNV, CDR2 YYDKDF (reference sequence). Trimming left V 0 bases short and J 8 bases short, with 26 bases between. The CDR3 loop reads CATSREALPIQGFIDTIYF. The CDR3, as DNA: TGTGCCACCAGCAGAGAAGCGCTTCCGATACAGGGCTTCATAGACACCATATATTTT.

This chain uses TRBV18 with TRBJ1-3; no definite D call. Per germline, CDR1 KGHSH and CDR2 LQKENI. The CDR3 loop spans 16 amino acids. V was clipped by 2 bases and J by 0 bases, with 11 bases between them. Here the CDR3 reads CASSPDNQYSGNTIYF. The CDR3 bases are TGTGCCAGCTCACCAGACAATCAGTACTCTGGAAACACCATATATTTT.

V is TRBV7-2 and J is TRBJ2-3; weak D call: TRBD2 (7 bases). V shed 7 bases and J shed 5 bases, with 19 bases lying between them. The germline CDR1 and CDR2 sequences are SGHTA and FQGNSA. The CDR3 covers 15 residues. The CDR3: CASNGGRGSKDTQYF. The CDR3 DNA sequence: TGTGCCAGCAATGGAGGGAGGGGGAGTAAAGATACGCAGTATTTT. The entire variable domain, with the rest obtained from reference TRBV7-2 and TRBJ2-3, is as follows: GAGVSQSPSNKVTEKGKDVELRCDPISGHTALYWYRQSLGQGLEFLIYFQGNSAPDKSGLPSDRFSAERTGGSVSTLTIQRTQQEDSAVYLCASNGGRGSKDTQYFGPGTRLTVL.